The 23 T cell receptor beta chains below all came from one sample that was sequenced in a study of T cells in Graves' hyperthyroidism and ophthalmopathy. Amplification of TCR beta CDR3 regions used RNA as the template. HTBI primers were the set used in a first-round RT-PCR of the TCR CDR3. TCRdb called the multiplex PCR reads again in MiXCR, with one record for every CDR3 protein. The sample includes hundreds of thousands of distinct CDR3 sequences, around 20% seen only once; the top ten take roughly 44%. The sequencing sample was made of blood. The receptors come from a man aged 35 to 55 with Graves' ophthalmopathy.

The chain is built from TRBV7-8 and TRBJ2-1; the match to TRBD2 covers 10 bases. This CDR3 has 15 amino acids. Germline V lookup: CDR1 SGHVS, CDR2 FQNEAQ. J lost 8 bases, V lost 1 base, and 5 bases had no gene match. The chain's CDR3 is CASSLVPSGSDEQFF. The CDR3, as DNA: TGTGCCAGCAGCTTAGTGCCTAGCGGGAGCGATGAGCAGTTCTTC.

This clonotype turned up a few times. The rearrangement links TRBV4-3 to TRBJ2-3; 10 bases are a match to TRBD1. CDR3 length: 16 residues. Germline lookup yields CDR1 LGHNA and CDR2 YSLEER. With 3 bases clipped from V and 4 bases from J, the junction kept 7 bases outside the gene matches. The CDR3 DNA follows: TGCGCCAGCAGCCAGGGGGACAGGGGCTCTGCAGATACGCAGTATTTT. It is translated as CASSQGDRGSADTQYF.

In its sample, this clonotype was seen a few times. The chain combines TRBV4-2 with TRBJ1-6, with TRBD1 matching over 8 bases. CDR1 and CDR2 from the germline V gene are LGHNA and YNFKEQ. V shed 1 base, J shed 6 bases, and the junction held 8 bases outside the gene matches. The CDR3 extends over 17 amino acids. The CDR3 spells CASSQGPQGARNSPLHF. DNA for the CDR3: TGTGCCAGCAGCCAAGGGCCTCAGGGGGCCCGTAATTCACCCCTCCACTTT.

This clonotype was seen a handful of times. Written as DNA, the CDR3 is TGTGCCTGGAGTGTATCGGGGTACAATGAGCAGTTCTTC. It yields the protein CAWSVSGYNEQFF. V is TRBV30 and J is TRBJ2-1, with D maybe TRBD2 (5 bases). Trimming left V 0 bases short and J 4 bases short, with 7 bases between. Germline assignment: CDR1 GTSNPN and CDR2 SVGIG (reference sequence). This CDR3 spans 13 amino acids. The variable domain in full, with the rest retrieved from reference TRBV30 and TRBJ2-1, is SQTIHQWPATLVQPVGSPLSLECTVEGTSNPNLYWYRQAAGRGLQLLFYSVGIGQISSEVPQNLSASRPQDRQFILSSKKLLLSDSGFYLCAWSVSGYNEQFFGPGTRLTVL.

In this sample, this clonotype turned up many times. This chain uses TRBV12-3 or TRBV12-4 with TRBJ1-5; D unresolved. The CDR3 sequence is 14 residues long. The germline V and J ends were trimmed by 0 bases and 5 bases, with 8 bases remaining between them. CDR3 coding DNA: TGTGCCAGCAGTTTAGCCGGGATTCATCAGCCCCAGCATTTT. The encoded protein is CASSLAGIHQPQHF.

This clonotype has a count of ten or more. The chain recombines TRBV30 with TRBJ1-5, with TRBD1 matching over 10 bases. V was pared by 3 bases and J by 4 bases, with 0 bases of the junction left unmatched. The V gene's germline CDR1 is GTSNPN and CDR2 SVGIG (reference sequence). The CDR3 sequence is 13 residues long. CDR3 nucleotide sequence: TGTGCCTGGAGGGGACAGGGGAATCAGCCCCAGCATTTT. This sequence encodes CAWRGQGNQPQHF.

In this sample, this clonotype turned up a few times. The rearrangement links TRBV12-3 or TRBV12-4 to TRBJ2-1, with D hard to call. This CDR3 has 16 amino acids. V lost 3 bases and J 6 bases, leaving 18 bases between the germline ends. The CDR3 is CASSLIGQFRANEQFF. The CDR3 nucleotides are TGTGCCAGCAGTTTGATCGGGCAATTCCGGGCCAATGAGCAGTTCTTC.

The chain combines TRBV20-1 with TRBJ1-2, with D tentatively TRBD1 (5 bases). Germline assignment: CDR1 DFQATT and CDR2 SNEGSKA (reference sequence). The CDR3 has 14 residues. V lost 8 bases to trimming and J lost 7 bases, with 23 bases between them. This CDR3 is CSSDGTSRGSGYTF. The CDR3 DNA is TGCAGTTCTGATGGGACTTCCCGCGGGAGTGGCTACACCTTC.

In its sample, this clonotype was seen many times. The chain uses TRBV13 and TRBJ2-3; 7 bases align to TRBD1. The CDR3 has 14 amino acids. The V gene end was trimmed by 2 bases and the J gene end by 4 bases; junction bases not matched to a gene: 3. Germline V gives CDR1 PRHDT, CDR2 FYEKMQ (reference sequence). CDR3 DNA: TGTGCCAGCAGCTTACGGCAGGGGGCAGATACGCAGTATTTT. Residues: CASSLRQGADTQYF.

This clonotype turned up a few times. The J gene is TRBJ2-5, the V gene TRBV5-6; 8 bases agree with TRBD2. The CDR3 is 17 residues long. The germline CDR1 and CDR2 sequences are SGHDT and YYEEEE. Trimming took 1 base from V and 3 from J; bases not matched to a gene: 11. The CDR3, as DNA: TGTGCCAGCAGCTTGTTCGGGGGGGAGCCCCTTAAAGAGACCCAGTACTTC. It yields the protein CASSLFGGEPLKETQYF.

The gene calls are TRBV30 and TRBJ1-5; D possibly corresponds to TRBD1 (5 bases). This CDR3 is built from 13 residues. The V gene's germline CDR1 is GTSNPN and CDR2 SVGIG (reference sequence). V lost 3 bases and J lost 7, with 13 bases in between. CDR3 sequence reads: CAWSRAGNQPQHF. The DNA for the CDR3 is TGTGCCTGGAGCCGCGCAGGGAACCAGCCCCAGCATTTT.

The chain employs TRBV7-3 and TRBJ2-2; D could derive from TRBD1 or TRBD2 (5 bases each). The length of the CDR3 is 16 residues. The germline V gene encodes CDR1 SGHTA and CDR2 FQGTGA. Trimming cost V 2 bases and J 7 bases, with 17 bases left between them. CDR3: CASSLSVEGQGGELFF. In DNA, the CDR3 is TGTGCCAGCAGCTTATCAGTAGAGGGGCAGGGCGGGGAGCTGTTTTTT.

There are many counts of this clonotype. The chain links TRBV2 to TRBJ1-2; 8 positions agree with TRBD1. The CDR3 extends over 13 amino acids. The V and J ends lost 4 bases and 4 bases, in that order; junction bases with no gene match: 2. In germline, CDR1 is SNHLY, CDR2 FYNNEI. This chain's CDR3 is CASSVRGLYGYTF. CDR3 coding DNA: TGTGCCAGCAGTGTCAGGGGGCTCTATGGCTACACCTTC.

V and J are TRBV4-3 and TRBJ2-5; 7 nucleotides agree with TRBD2. The V gene end was trimmed by 1 base and the J gene end by 4 bases; junction bases not matched to a gene: 3. Germline lookup yields CDR1 LGHNA and CDR2 YSLEER. This CDR3 is 14 amino acids long. CDR3 in amino acids: CASSQAGLGETQYF. CDR3 DNA: TGCGCCAGCAGCCAAGCTGGACTAGGAGAGACCCAGTACTTC.

This clonotype was counted at least ten times. The chain recombines TRBV7-2 with TRBJ2-3; 14 nucleotides line up with TRBD2. Germline loops: CDR1 SGHTA, CDR2 FQGNSA. Germline trimming cut 5 bases from V and 5 bases from J; bases unmatched to any gene: 9. The CDR3 loop spans 17 amino acids. As DNA, the CDR3 is TGTGCCAGCAGCAGAAGACTAGCGGGAGGGCCGGTAGATACGCAGTATTTT. This sequence encodes CASSRRLAGGPVDTQYF.

This clonotype was found a few times. V usage is TRBV20-1 and J usage is TRBJ1-5; TRBD1 is a possible D gene (5 bases). The CDR3 contains 15 residues. The V end lost 5 bases, the J end lost 4 bases, and 18 bases lay between the germline ends. Germline V gives CDR1 DFQATT, CDR2 SNEGSKA (reference sequence). The CDR3 nucleotides are TGCAGTGCTCAAAGCCCCGGGACTGAGAATCAGCCCCAGCATTTT. Amino acids: CSAQSPGTENQPQHF.

For this clonotype: An end of the junction differs from the germline gene, which may be a read error. For the CDR3, the DNA is TGTGCCAACAGTAGACTAGCGGAAGAGACCCAGTACTTC. Translated, it gives CANSRLAEETQYF. J is TRBJ2-5 and V is TRBV27; TRBD2 aligns across 9 bases. The CDR3 covers 13 residues. Germline V CDR1 and CDR2: MNHEY, SMNVEV (reference sequence).

This clonotype appeared many times. This chain connects TRBV28 to TRBJ1-5; TRBD1 is a possible D gene (6 bases). The CDR3 runs 16 residues. Germline-derived CDR1 and CDR2 are MDHEN and SYDVKM. V lost 7 bases and J 4 bases, leaving 20 bases between the germline ends. The CDR3 nucleotides are TGTGCCAGCACCCTTGGCGGGGGCAATAGTAATCAGCCCCAGCATTTT. Its protein product is CASTLGGGNSNQPQHF.

This clonotype was recorded many times. The rearrangement links TRBV5-1 to TRBJ2-3; 10 bases line up with TRBD2. J lost 1 base, V lost 0 bases, and 2 bases had no gene match. CDR1 SGHRS and CDR2 YFSETQ come from the germline V gene. This CDR3 is 16 amino acids long. In DNA form, the CDR3 reads TGCGCCAGCAGCTTGGTCGGGACTAGCGGCACAGATACGCAGTATTTT. It yields the protein CASSLVGTSGTDTQYF.

In its sample, this clonotype was seen many times. The chain recombines TRBV28 with TRBJ1-2; D call uncertain. The CDR3 covers 17 residues. The germline V gene has CDR1 MDHEN and CDR2 SYDVKM. Trimming removed 7 bases at V and 7 bases at J, with 28 bases between. The CDR3 sequence is CASTRTRWPVREGGYTF. The CDR3 DNA reads as TGTGCCAGCACGCGTACCCGGTGGCCCGTTCGTGAAGGTGGCTACACCTTC.

The rearrangement links TRBV10-3 to TRBJ2-6; unclear D gene. The CDR3 runs 17 residues. Germline lookup yields CDR1 ENHRY and CDR2 SYGVKD. V lost 4 bases, J lost 0 bases, and 13 bases lay in between. The CDR3 DNA is TGTGCCATCAGTGCGCGGTTGGGGATCTCTGGGGCCAACGTCCTGACTTTC. Its translation: CAISARLGISGANVLTF.

This clonotype has ten or more counts. This chain connects TRBV20-1 to TRBJ2-7, with D tentatively TRBD1 or TRBD2 (5 bases each). Germline V gene sequence: CDR1 DFQATT, CDR2 SNEGSKA (reference sequence). The CDR3 extends over 14 amino acids. Trimming left V 6 bases short and J 4 bases short, with 19 bases between. The CDR3 here is CSAVTESGGYEQYF. CDR3 sequence (DNA): TGCAGTGCCGTCACAGAGTCTGGGGGTTACGAGCAGTACTTC.

This clonotype was picked up a small number of times. CDR3 amino acids: CSATGDLSNQPQHF. In DNA, the CDR3 is TGCAGTGCTACGGGGGATCTAAGCAATCAGCCCCAGCATTTT. The J gene is TRBJ1-5, the V gene TRBV20-1, with a weak D call TRBD1 (5 bases). Trimming shortened V by 4 bases and J by 1 base, and 11 bases separated the two germline ends. Germline V gene data show CDR1 as DFQATT and CDR2 as SNEGSKA (reference sequence). The length of the CDR3 is 14 residues.